This T cell receptor (beta chain) appears in the sequencing data of a study of T cells in Graves' hyperthyroidism and ophthalmopathy. The CDR3 loop spans 16 amino acids. CDR1 and CDR2 from the germline V gene are MDHEN and SYDVKM. The V and J ends lost 5 bases and 6 bases, in that order; junction bases with no gene match: 15. In this sample, this clonotype turned up many times. Stable disease denoted Graves' hyperthyroidism without ophthalmopathy progression within 18 months. RNA transcripts yielded amplified TCR beta CDR3 regions. TCR CDR3 underwent first-round RT-PCR with the HTBI primer set. MiXCR was run by TCRdb on the multiplex PCR reads, yielding one entry per CDR3 protein. This sample has fewer than 850,000 distinct CDR3 sequences, with 15% to 20% found just once.

Sequencing used blood. The TCR comes from a man aged 45-60 years with Graves' hyperthyroidism. This rearrangement joins TRBV28 to TRBJ2-7; 8 positions match TRBD2. The CDR3 sequence: CASSPSESGRIGEQYF. The CDR3 region has the DNA TGTGCCAGCAGTCCCTCGGAGAGCGGGAGAATTGGCGAGCAGTACTTC. The variable domain in full, completed from reference TRBV28 and TRBJ2-7, reads DVKVTQSSRYLVKRTGEKVFLECVQDMDHENMFWYRQDPGLGLRLIYFSYDVKMKEKGDIPEGYSVSREKKERFSLILESASTNQTSMYLCASSPSESGRIGEQYFGPGTRLTVT.